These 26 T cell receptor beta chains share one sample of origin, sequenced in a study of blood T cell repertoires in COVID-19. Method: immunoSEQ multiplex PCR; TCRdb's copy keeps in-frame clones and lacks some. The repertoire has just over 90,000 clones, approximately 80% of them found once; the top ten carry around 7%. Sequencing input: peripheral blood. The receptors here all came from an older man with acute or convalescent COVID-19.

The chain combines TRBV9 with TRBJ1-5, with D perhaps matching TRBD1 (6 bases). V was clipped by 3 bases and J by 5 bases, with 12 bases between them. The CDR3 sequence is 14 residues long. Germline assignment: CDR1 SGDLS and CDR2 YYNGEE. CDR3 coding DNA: TGTGCCAGCAGCGCGGACAGTTCTGATCAGCCCCAGCATTTT. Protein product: CASSADSSDQPQHF.

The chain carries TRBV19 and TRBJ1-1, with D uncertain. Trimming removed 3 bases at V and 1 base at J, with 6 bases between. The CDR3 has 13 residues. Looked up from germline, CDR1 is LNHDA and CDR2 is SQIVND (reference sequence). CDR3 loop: CASSMARNTEAFF. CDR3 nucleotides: TGTGCCAGTAGTATGGCCAGGAACACTGAAGCTTTCTTT.

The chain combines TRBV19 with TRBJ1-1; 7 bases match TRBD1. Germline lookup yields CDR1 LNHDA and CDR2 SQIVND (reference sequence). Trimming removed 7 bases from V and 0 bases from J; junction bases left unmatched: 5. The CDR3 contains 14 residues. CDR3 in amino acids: CASMDRPVNTEAFF. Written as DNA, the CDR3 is TGTGCCAGTATGGACAGGCCTGTGAACACTGAAGCTTTCTTT.

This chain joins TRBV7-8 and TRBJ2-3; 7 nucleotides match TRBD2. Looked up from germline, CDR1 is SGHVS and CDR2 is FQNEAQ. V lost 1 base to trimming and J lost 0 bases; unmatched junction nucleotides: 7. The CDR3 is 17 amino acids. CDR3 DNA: TGTGCCAGCAGCTTAGATTTAGCGGGTTCTAGCACAGATACGCAGTATTTT. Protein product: CASSLDLAGSSTDTQYF. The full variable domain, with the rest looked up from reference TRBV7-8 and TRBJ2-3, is GAGVSQSPRYKVAKRGQDVALRCDPISGHVSLFWYQQALGQGPEFLTYFQNEAQLDKSGLPSDRFFAERPEGSVSTLKIQRTQQEDSAVYLCASSLDLAGSSTDTQYFGPGTRLTVL.

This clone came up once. The CDR3 protein is CASSPDRANEKLFF. In nucleotides, the CDR3 is TGTGCCAGCAGCCCCGACAGGGCTAATGAAAAACTGTTTTTT. The chain employs TRBV7-2 and TRBJ1-4, with 7 bases that match TRBD1. Germline trimming cut 5 bases from V and 3 bases from J; bases unmatched to any gene: 3. In germline, CDR1 is SGHTA, CDR2 FQGNSA. The CDR3 sequence is 14 residues long.

This CDR3 is CASSYRGQGQPQHF. In DNA, the CDR3 is TGTGCCAGCAGTTACAGGGGGCAGGGGCAGCCCCAGCATTTT. This sequence joins TRBV2 and TRBJ1-5, with 9 bases lining up with TRBD1. Germline V gene lookup returns CDR1 SNHLY and CDR2 FYNNEI. This CDR3 comprises 14 residues. The V and J ends lost 5 bases and 7 bases, in that order; junction bases with no gene match: 6.

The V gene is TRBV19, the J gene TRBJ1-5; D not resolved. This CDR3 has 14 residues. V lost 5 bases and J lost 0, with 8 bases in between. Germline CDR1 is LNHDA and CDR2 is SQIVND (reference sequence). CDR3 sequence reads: CASSATSSNQPQHF. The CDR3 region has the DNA TGTGCCAGTAGTGCAACATCTAGCAATCAGCCCCAGCATTTT.

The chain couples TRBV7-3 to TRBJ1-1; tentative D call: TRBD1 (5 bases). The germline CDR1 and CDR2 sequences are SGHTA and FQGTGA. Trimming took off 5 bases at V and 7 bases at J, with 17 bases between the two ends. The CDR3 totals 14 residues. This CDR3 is CASSLTGGSSEAFF. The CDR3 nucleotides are TGTGCCAGCAGCCTCACGGGGGGTTCAAGTGAAGCTTTCTTT. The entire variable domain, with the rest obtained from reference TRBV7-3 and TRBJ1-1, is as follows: GAGVSQTPSNKVTEKGKYVELRCDPISGHTALYWYRQSLGQGPEFLIYFQGTGAADDSGLPNDRFFAVRPEGSVSTLKIQRTERGDSAVYLCASSLTGGSSEAFFGQGTRLTVV.

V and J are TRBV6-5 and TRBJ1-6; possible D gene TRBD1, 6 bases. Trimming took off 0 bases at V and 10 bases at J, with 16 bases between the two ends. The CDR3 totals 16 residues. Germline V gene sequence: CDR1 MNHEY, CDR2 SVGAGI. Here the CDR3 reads CASSYSGLGALSPLHF. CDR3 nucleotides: TGTGCCAGCAGTTACTCAGGCTTGGGGGCCCTATCACCCCTCCACTTT.

Here the CDR3 reads CASSLGTGGGSPLHF. The CDR3 DNA sequence: TGTGCCAGCAGCTTGGGTACAGGGGGCGGATCACCCCTCCACTTT. This chain connects TRBV5-4 to TRBJ1-6; 9 bases match TRBD1. The CDR3 contains 15 residues. The germline CDR1 and CDR2 sequences are SGHNT and YYREEE (reference sequence). Trimming took 0 bases from V and 10 from J; bases not matched to a gene: 5.

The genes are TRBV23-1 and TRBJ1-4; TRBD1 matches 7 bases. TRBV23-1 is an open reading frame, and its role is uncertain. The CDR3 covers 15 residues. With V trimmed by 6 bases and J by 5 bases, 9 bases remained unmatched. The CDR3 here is CASSHRQGENEKLFF. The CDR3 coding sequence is TGCGCCAGCAGCCACCGACAGGGCGAAAATGAAAAACTGTTTTTT.

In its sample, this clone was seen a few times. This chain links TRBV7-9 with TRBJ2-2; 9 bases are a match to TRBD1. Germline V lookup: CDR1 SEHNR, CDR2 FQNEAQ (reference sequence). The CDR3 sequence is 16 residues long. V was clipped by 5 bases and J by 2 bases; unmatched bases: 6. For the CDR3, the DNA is TGTGCCAGCAGCCCGGGGGACAGGGCTAACACCGGGGAGCTGTTTTTT. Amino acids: CASSPGDRANTGELFF.

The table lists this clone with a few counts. CDR3 region: CATSDLPGGTNTGELFF. CDR3 coding DNA: TGTGCCACCAGTGATCTCCCAGGGGGAACGAACACCGGGGAGCTGTTTTTT. This chain links TRBV24-1 with TRBJ2-2; TRBD1 agrees at 7 bases. The junction had 6 bases not matched to a gene; V was cut back by 3 bases and J by 0 bases. The CDR3 has 17 amino acids. Germline values: CDR1 KGHDR, CDR2 SFDVKD.

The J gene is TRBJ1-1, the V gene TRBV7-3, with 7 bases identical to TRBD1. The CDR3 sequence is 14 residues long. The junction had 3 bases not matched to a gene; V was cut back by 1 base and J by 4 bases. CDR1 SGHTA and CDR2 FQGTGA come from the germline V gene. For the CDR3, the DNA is TGTGCCAGCAGCTTAAGGGCAGGGGGCACTGAAGCTTTCTTT. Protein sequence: CASSLRAGGTEAFF.

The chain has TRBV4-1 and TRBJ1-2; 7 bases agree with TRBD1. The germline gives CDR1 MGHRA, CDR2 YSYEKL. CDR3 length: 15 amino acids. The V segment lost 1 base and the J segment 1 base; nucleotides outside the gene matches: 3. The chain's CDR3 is CASSQGDSLNYGYTF. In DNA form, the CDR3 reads TGCGCCAGCAGCCAAGGGGACAGTCTTAACTATGGCTACACCTTC.

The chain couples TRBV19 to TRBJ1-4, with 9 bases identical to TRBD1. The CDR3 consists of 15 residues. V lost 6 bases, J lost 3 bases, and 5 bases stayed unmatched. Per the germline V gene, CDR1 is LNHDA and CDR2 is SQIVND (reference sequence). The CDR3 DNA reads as TGTGCCAGTAGCGCCTGGACAGGGGCTAATGAAAAACTGTTTTTT. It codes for CASSAWTGANEKLFF.

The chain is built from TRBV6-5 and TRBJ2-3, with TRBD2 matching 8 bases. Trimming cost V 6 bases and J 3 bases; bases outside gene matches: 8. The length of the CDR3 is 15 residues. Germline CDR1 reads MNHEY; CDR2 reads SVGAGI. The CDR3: CASSDPGLGTDTQYF. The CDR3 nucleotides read TGTGCCAGCAGCGATCCGGGACTAGGAACAGATACGCAGTATTTT.

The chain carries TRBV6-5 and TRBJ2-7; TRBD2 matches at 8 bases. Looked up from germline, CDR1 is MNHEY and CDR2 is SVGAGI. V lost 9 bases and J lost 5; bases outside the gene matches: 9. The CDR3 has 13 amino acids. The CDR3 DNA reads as TGTGCCAGTTCAGCGGGAGTAACCCACGAGCAGTACTTC. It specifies CASSAGVTHEQYF.

In nucleotides, the CDR3 is TGCGCCAGCAGCCCCGACTCGTGGGACAGGGAAGGTGAAAAACTGTTTTTT. It encodes CASSPDSWDREGEKLFF. This rearrangement joins TRBV5-1 to TRBJ1-4; 9 bases agree with TRBD1. CDR3 length equals 17 residues. V dropped 4 bases and J dropped 7; count of bases not matched to a gene: 14. CDR1 SGHRS and CDR2 YFSETQ come from the germline V gene.

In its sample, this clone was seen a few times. The CDR3 region is CSVGTGTHQPQHF. The CDR3 region has the DNA TGCAGCGTCGGGACAGGGACCCATCAGCCCCAGCATTTT. The V and J genes are TRBV29-1 and TRBJ1-5, with TRBD1 matching 9 bases. CDR3 length: 13 residues. The germline CDR1 and CDR2 sequences are SQVTM and ANQGSEA. The V gene end was trimmed by 6 bases and the J gene end by 5 bases; junction bases not matched to a gene: 5.

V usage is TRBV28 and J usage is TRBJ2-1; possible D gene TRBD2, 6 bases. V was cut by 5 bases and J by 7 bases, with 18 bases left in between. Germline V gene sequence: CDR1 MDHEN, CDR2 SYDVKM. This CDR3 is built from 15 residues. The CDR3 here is CASSILGGARNEQFF. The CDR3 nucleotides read TGTGCCAGCAGTATCCTCGGAGGGGCAAGGAATGAGCAGTTCTTC.

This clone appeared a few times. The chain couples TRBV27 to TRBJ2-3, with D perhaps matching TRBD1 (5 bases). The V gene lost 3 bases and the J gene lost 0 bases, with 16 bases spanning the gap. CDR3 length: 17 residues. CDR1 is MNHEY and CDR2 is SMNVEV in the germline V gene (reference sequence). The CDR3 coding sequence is TGTGCCAGCAGTTTTCAGGGTGGCCTTATGAGCACAGATACGCAGTATTTT. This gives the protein CASSFQGGLMSTDTQYF.

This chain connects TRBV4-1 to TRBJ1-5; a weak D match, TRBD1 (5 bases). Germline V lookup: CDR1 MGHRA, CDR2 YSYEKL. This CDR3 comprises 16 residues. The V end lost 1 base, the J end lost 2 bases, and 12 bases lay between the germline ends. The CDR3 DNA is TGCGCCAGCAGCCAAGGAAAAGGGGCACGCAATCAGCCCCAGCATTTT. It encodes CASSQGKGARNQPQHF.

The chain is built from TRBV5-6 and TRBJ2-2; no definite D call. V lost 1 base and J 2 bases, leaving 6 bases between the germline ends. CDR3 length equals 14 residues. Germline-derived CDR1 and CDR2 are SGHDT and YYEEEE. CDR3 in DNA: TGTGCCAGCAGCTTGCGCGGCAACACCGGGGAGCTGTTTTTT. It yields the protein CASSLRGNTGELFF.

The CDR3 spells CASIQDTRSNQPQHF. CDR3 coding DNA: TGTGCCAGCATCCAAGACACCAGAAGCAATCAGCCCCAGCATTTT. The chain has TRBV2 and TRBJ1-5; D is uncertain. V was cut by 7 bases and J by 1 base, with 14 bases left in between. The germline CDR1 and CDR2 sequences are SNHLY and FYNNEI. The CDR3 is made up of 15 amino acids. The entire variable domain, with the rest obtained from reference TRBV2 and TRBJ1-5, is as follows: EPEVTQTPSHQVTQMGQEVILRCVPISNHLYFYWYRQILGQKVEFLVSFYNNEISEKSEIFDDQFSVERPDGSNFTLKIRSTKLEDSAMYFCASIQDTRSNQPQHFGDGTRLSIL.

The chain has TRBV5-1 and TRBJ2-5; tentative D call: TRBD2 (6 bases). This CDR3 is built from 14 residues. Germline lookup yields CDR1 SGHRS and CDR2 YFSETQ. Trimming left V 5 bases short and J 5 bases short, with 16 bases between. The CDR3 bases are TGCGCCAGCAGTTCGGCGGGGTTCAGGGAGACCCAGTACTTC. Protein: CASSSAGFRETQYF.